This T cell receptor (beta chain) was captured by sequencing in a study of cytomegalovirus exposure and HLA in healthy donors. V shed 0 bases and J shed 5 bases, with 10 bases lying between them. Looked up from germline, CDR1 is MNHNY and CDR2 is SVGAGI (reference sequence). The CDR3 loop spans 14 amino acids. Notes on the study in general: There were 164 TCR beta chains listed as cytomegalovirus-associated. The authors later found HLA-associated TCR beta chains more clonally expanded than equally common others. Many donors shared some public TCRs, even though most TCR sequences were rare.

In the PCR, 60 Vbeta and 13 Jbeta primers were used. The data were produced by immunoSEQ multiplex PCR, yet TCRdb's version contains in-frame clones alone and is incomplete. This table has 100,000 to 150,000 clones, 81% appearing once. A word on this clone: Its antigen remains unknown.

This clonotype was sampled from a man aged 18 to 29 in good health and CMV-seronegative. The chain recombines TRBV6-6 with TRBJ1-1; no reliable D call. Specimen: PBMCs. CDR3 region: CASSYSEERTEAFF. The CDR3 DNA sequence: TGTGCCAGCAGTTACTCTGAGGAGCGGACTGAAGCTTTCTTT.